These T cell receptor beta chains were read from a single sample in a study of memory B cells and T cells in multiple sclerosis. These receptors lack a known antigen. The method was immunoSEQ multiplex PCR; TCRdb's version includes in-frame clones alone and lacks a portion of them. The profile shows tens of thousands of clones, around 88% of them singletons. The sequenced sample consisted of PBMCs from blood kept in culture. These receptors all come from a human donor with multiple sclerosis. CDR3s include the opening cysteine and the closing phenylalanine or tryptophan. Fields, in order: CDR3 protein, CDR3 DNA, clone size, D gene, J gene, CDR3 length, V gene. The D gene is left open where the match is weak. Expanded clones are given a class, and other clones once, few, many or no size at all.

CDR3: CASTLVFNSYNEQFF
DNA: TGTGCCAGCACCCTTGTTTTCAACTCCTACAATGAGCAGTTCTTC
size: -
D: -
J: TRBJ2-1
length: 15
V: TRBV27

CDR3: CASSLISPGGGSYEQYF
DNA: TGTGCCAGCAGCCTAATTTCCCCAGGCGGGGGCTCCTACGAGCAGTACTTC
size: -
D: TRBD2
J: TRBJ2-7
length: 17
V: TRBV7-6

CDR3: CASSPGIGQGYEKLFF
DNA: TGTGCCAGCAGCCCAGGAATCGGACAGGGCTACGAAAAACTGTTTTTT
size: -
D: TRBD1
J: TRBJ1-4
length: 16
V: TRBV7-9

CDR3: CASSLARQATNQPQHF
DNA: TGTGCCAGTAGCCTTGCCCGACAGGCCACTAATCAGCCCCAGCATTTT
size: -
D: -
J: TRBJ1-5
length: 16
V: TRBV19

CDR3: CASSISAFGEKLFF
DNA: TGTGCCAGTAGTATATCCGCATTTGGGGAAAAACTGTTTTTT
size: few
D: -
J: TRBJ1-4
length: 14
V: TRBV19

CDR3: CASSELPGANQPQHF
DNA: TGTGCCAGCAGTGAACTACCAGGGGCCAATCAGCCCCAGCATTTT
size: -
D: -
J: TRBJ1-5
length: 15
V: TRBV2

CDR3: CASNILAGGSTGELFF
DNA: TGCGCCAGCAACATACTAGCGGGGGGATCAACCGGGGAGCTGTTTTTT
size: few
D: TRBD2
J: TRBJ2-2
length: 16
V: TRBV4-1

CDR3: CASSGWTGGTEAFF
DNA: TGTGCCAGCAGCGGATGGACAGGGGGCACTGAAGCTTTCTTT
size: -
D: TRBD1
J: TRBJ1-1
length: 14
V: TRBV7-8

CDR3: CASSISTSGRSYNEQFF
DNA: TGTGCCAGTAGTATCTCAACTAGCGGGAGGTCCTACAATGAGCAGTTCTTC
size: -
D: TRBD2
J: TRBJ2-1
length: 17
V: TRBV19

CDR3: CASSLGESSYEQYF
DNA: TGTGCCAGCAGCTTAGGTGAATCTTCCTACGAGCAGTACTTC
size: -
D: -
J: TRBJ2-7
length: 14
V: TRBV7-6

CDR3: CAWEGIRGQGDGYTF
DNA: TGTGCCTGGGAGGGGATCAGGGGGCAGGGGGATGGCTACACCTTC
size: once
D: TRBD1
J: TRBJ1-2
length: 15
V: TRBV30